This TCR beta chain was sequenced for a study of blood T cell repertoires in COVID-19. The overall study: The United States, Italy and Spain were the sources of the acute and convalescent COVID-19 samples. PBMCs, B-cell-depleted T cells, or T cells provided the cDNA or gDNA that made up the material.

Generated by immunoSEQ multiplex PCR, the TCRdb table keeps only in-frame clones and is missing some. The sample includes about 220,000 clones, 80% to 90% of them seen just once. This TCR was recovered from a woman aged 55-75 years who had recovered from COVID-19. Sequences were obtained from peripheral blood.

The CDR3 spells CASSYGGQLNTEAFF. Here the CDR3 DNA reads TGTGCCAGCAGTTACGGCGGGCAGCTGAACACTGAAGCTTTCTTT. The chain combines TRBV6-5 with TRBJ1-1; no clear D gene. V shed 2 bases and J shed 0 bases, with 10 bases lying between them. This CDR3 has 15 residues. Germline V gene data show CDR1 as MNHEY and CDR2 as SVGAGI.